This T cell receptor beta chain was captured in a study of cytomegalovirus exposure and HLA in healthy donors (dated by TCRdb to about 2017). Study-wide context: The 666 repertoires of the first cohort and the 120 validation repertoires were produced on the same platform, according to a later analysis. The study was designed to test whether signatures of past pathogen exposure could be identified by cataloging public T cell receptors. Besides the first cohort of under 700 subjects, a separate validation cohort made up of 120 or so different subjects was used. The study combined high-throughput TCR immunosequencing, statistical association of individual TCRs with disease status, and machine learning to predict cytomegalovirus infection status.

Worth noting for this clone: This clone's antigen is unknown. No base quality information exists; no much larger clone differs at one position.

The donors were included in the validation cohort of some 120 subjects, a group kept apart from the roughly 690-subject first cohort. The germline V gene gives CDR1 as SGHAT and CDR2 as FQNNGV. The junction shows trimming of 2 bases on V and 1 base on J, plus 16 bases between the germline ends. Including cysteine and phenylalanine, the CDR3 has 17 amino acids. Just the 51-base CDR3 DNA is kept, in frame starting at base 1. The library was obtained by the immunoSEQ multiplex PCR assay. The paper's processing steps were these. A statistical classification framework was built to diagnose cytomegalovirus status from the catalog of TCR beta chain sequences. Drawn from immuneACCESS, this table holds only the in-frame rearrangements with V and J called that TCRdb kept. Clones are partly lost; checked studies trace under half to an unresolved V gene and leave the rest unexplained. From that table come the V and J calls and clone size; the DNA was used to work out D and trimming. In this sample the table shows about 220,000 clones, 75% to 95% of which occur a single time. 1% to 1.2% of the sample is held by the ten biggest clonotypes.

Overall results and qualifications from the work: In both the original and validation cohorts, the classifier was reported to diagnose cytomegalovirus status with high specificity and sensitivity. In vitro tests confirmed that a few of the cytomegalovirus-associated TCR beta chains recognize cytomegalovirus antigens. Subsequent analysis determined that TCRs grouped into clusters in the first cohort also showed a tendency toward co-occurrence across the 90 to 150 validation repertoires, and roughly 94% of cluster scores exceeded 0. In the study, roughly 160 TCR beta chains were listed as associated with cytomegalovirus. A later analysis had no HLA typing for the validation cohort, so co-occurrence there was scored across all 110 or so repertoires. Across donors, most TCR sequences were observed very rarely, whereas some public TCRs were present in many individuals. According to the authors, the approach could potentially be generalized to other disease states and immunological phenotypes.

The material sequenced was PBMCs. This clonotype was obtained from a woman between 18 and 29 years old in good health and CMV-seronegative. The chain couples TRBV11-2 to TRBJ2-3; too little of a D gene remains to name it. The CDR3 protein is CASSLMLRNRGTDTQYF. The DNA sequence is given as TGTGCCAGCAGCTTAATGTTAAGGAATCGGGGCACAGATACGCAGTATTTT.